What follows are 30 T cell receptor beta chains derived from one specimen sequenced in a study of T cell responses to AZD1222 COVID-19 vaccine. Clones were read by immunoSEQ multiplex PCR, and TCRdb kept only the in-frame ones, dropping some. The sample holds 120,000 to 150,000 clones, about 86% seen once. The sample in question was peripheral blood, obtained 28 days after the second AZD1222 dose. Every receptor here comes from an adult who received the AZD1222 COVID-19 vaccine.

This clone was seen only a few times. This chain uses TRBV3-1 (or the pseudogene TRBV3-2) with TRBJ2-3, with D possibly being TRBD2 (6 bases). The CDR3 sequence is 17 residues long. Germline CDR1 is LGHDT and CDR2 is YNNKEL (reference sequence). Trimming took off 4 bases at V and 5 bases at J, with 22 bases between the two ends. DNA of the CDR3: TGTGCCAGCAGCCCCTATCGGGTAGCGGACCCAGTAGATACGCAGTATTTT. Protein: CASSPYRVADPVDTQYF.

The CDR3 loop reads CASSGQYYGYTF. The CDR3 coding sequence is TGTGCCAGTAGTGGACAGTACTATGGCTACACCTTC. This rearrangement joins TRBV19 to TRBJ1-2, with D tentatively TRBD1 (6 bases). CDR1 LNHDA and CDR2 SQIVND come from the germline V gene (reference sequence). V was pared by 5 bases and J by 3 bases, with 7 bases between. CDR3 length equals 12 residues.

The V gene is TRBV7-9, the J gene TRBJ1-5; D gene ambiguous. Germline loops: CDR1 SEHNR, CDR2 FQNEAQ (reference sequence). V gave up 2 bases and J gave up 0 bases, with 8 bases separating them. This CDR3 has 15 amino acids. CDR3 nucleotides: TGTGCCAGCAGCTTATACCAGCTTAGCAATCAGCCCCAGCATTTT. Translated: CASSLYQLSNQPQHF. Full variable domain (outside the CDR3, taken from reference TRBV7-9 and TRBJ1-5): DTGVSQNPRHKITKRGQNVTFRCDPISEHNRLYWYRQTLGQGPEFLTYFQNEAQLEKSRLLSDRFSAERPKGSFSTLEIQRTEQGDSAMYLCASSLYQLSNQPQHFGDGTRLSIL.

The chain carries TRBV3-1 (or the pseudogene TRBV3-2) and TRBJ2-3, with 14 bases that match TRBD2. V lost 4 bases and J lost 1; bases outside the gene matches: 4. CDR1 and CDR2 (germline): LGHDT, YNNKEL (reference sequence). There are 17 residues in the CDR3. CDR3 DNA sequence: TGTGCCAGCAGCCGACTAGCGGGAGGGCCAGGCACAGATACGCAGTATTTT. This sequence encodes CASSRLAGGPGTDTQYF.

This chain uses TRBV9 with TRBJ1-2; possible D gene TRBD1, 5 bases. Germline CDR1 is SGDLS and CDR2 is YYNGEE. Trimming cost V 0 bases and J 0 bases, with 12 bases left between them. The CDR3 spans 16 residues. This CDR3 reads CASSVGQGVTNYGYTF. The CDR3 nucleotides are TGTGCCAGCAGCGTAGGTCAGGGAGTTACTAACTATGGCTACACCTTC.

The chain uses TRBV18 and TRBJ1-1; 8 nucleotides match TRBD1. The trim removed 6 bases at V and 6 bases at J, leaving 6 bases unmatched. Looked up from germline, CDR1 is KGHSH and CDR2 is LQKENI. The CDR3 has 13 amino acids. CDR3 residues: CASSQTQGAEAFF. For the CDR3, the DNA is TGTGCCAGCTCCCAAACACAGGGGGCTGAAGCTTTCTTT.

This clone was found once. V is TRBV6-6 and J is TRBJ1-1; D unresolved. This CDR3 spans 17 amino acids. CDR1 is MNHNY, CDR2 SVGAGI, per germline (reference sequence). V gave up 5 bases and J gave up 2 bases, with 21 bases separating them. As DNA, the CDR3 is TGTGCCAGCAGTCCAGGTGTTAGTTCAGGAACCAACACTGAAGCTTTCTTT. As protein: CASSPGVSSGTNTEAFF.

The CDR3 sequence is CASSFGGTYEQYF. In DNA form, the CDR3 reads TGTGCCAGCAGCTTTGGCGGTACCTACGAGCAGTACTTC. The chain employs TRBV11-3 and TRBJ2-7; D uncertain. The ends were cut back, 3 bases at V and 2 bases at J, with 8 bases in the middle. The CDR3 spans 13 residues. The germline V gene has CDR1 SGHNT and CDR2 YENEEA. The full variable domain, with the rest looked up from reference TRBV11-3 and TRBJ2-7, is EAGVVQSPRYKIIEKKQPVAFWCNPISGHNTLYWYLQNLGQGPELLIRYENEEAVDDSQLPKDRFSAERLKGVDSTLKIQPAELGDSAVYLCASSFGGTYEQYFGPGTRLTVT.

Written as DNA, the CDR3 is TGTGCCAGCAGCTCCATGAGGGAGACATTGTGGACTGAAGCTTTCTTT. Its translation: CASSSMRETLWTEAFF. The V call is TRBV11-3, the J call TRBJ1-1; D is undetermined. V was pared by 4 bases and J by 5 bases, with 20 bases between. Germline CDR1 and CDR2: SGHNT and YENEEA. The CDR3 covers 16 residues. The complete variable domain, with remaining parts taken from reference TRBV11-3 and TRBJ1-1, reads EAGVVQSPRYKIIEKKQPVAFWCNPISGHNTLYWYLQNLGQGPELLIRYENEEAVDDSQLPKDRFSAERLKGVDSTLKIQPAELGDSAVYLCASSSMRETLWTEAFFGQGTRLTVV.

The chain couples TRBV7-2 to TRBJ1-2; D uncertain. Per the germline V gene, CDR1 is SGHTA and CDR2 is FQGNSA. V shed 2 bases and J shed 3 bases, with 7 bases lying between them. The CDR3 sequence is 13 residues long. The CDR3 sequence: CASSLKSDYGYTF. The DNA for the CDR3 is TGTGCCAGCAGCTTAAAGTCAGACTATGGCTACACCTTC.

The V and J genes are TRBV28 and TRBJ2-3; 10 bases match TRBD2. The V gene's germline CDR1 is MDHEN and CDR2 SYDVKM. V gave up 2 bases and J gave up 1 base; unmatched junction bases: 0. CDR3 size: 15 residues. CDR3 in DNA: TGTGCCAGCAGTTTACTAGCGGGGGGCACAGATACGCAGTATTTT. Translating gives CASSLLAGGTDTQYF.

The CDR3 is CASSLSLGTGVDEQFF. Here the CDR3 DNA reads TGCGCCAGCAGCCTGTCTTTGGGGACAGGGGTGGATGAGCAGTTCTTC. This rearrangement joins TRBV5-1 to TRBJ2-1; TRBD1 matches 10 bases. Germline loops: CDR1 SGHRS, CDR2 YFSETQ. Trimming took 4 bases from V and 8 from J; bases not matched to a gene: 12. The CDR3 is made up of 16 amino acids.

The chain recombines TRBV6-2 or TRBV6-3 with TRBJ2-2; D uncertain. Germline loops: CDR1 MNHEY, CDR2 SVGEGT. This CDR3 is 12 amino acids long. V shed 5 bases and J shed 6 bases, with 7 bases lying between them. The CDR3 protein is CASSHPAGELFF. The CDR3 DNA is TGTGCCAGCAGTCATCCCGCCGGGGAGCTGTTTTTT.

V usage is TRBV3-1 (or the pseudogene TRBV3-2) and J usage is TRBJ1-1; unclear D gene. Germline V gene lookup returns CDR1 LGHDT and CDR2 YNNKEL (reference sequence). The CDR3 consists of 12 residues. Trimming stripped 4 bases from V and 1 base from J, with 4 bases between. CDR3 protein: CASSRGNTEAFF. The CDR3 nucleotides are TGTGCCAGCAGCCGTGGGAACACTGAAGCTTTCTTT.

The chain links TRBV19 to TRBJ1-5; D might be TRBD1 (5 bases). There are 14 residues in the CDR3. V was shortened by 9 bases and J by 7 bases, with 19 bases between the two germline ends. Germline V CDR1 and CDR2: LNHDA, SQIVND (reference sequence). DNA for the CDR3: TGTGCCAGCAGAATGGCAGGGTTCAGACAGCCCCAGCATTTT. This codes for CASRMAGFRQPQHF.

The chain joins TRBV11-2 to TRBJ2-7; D gene uncertain. Germline V gene data show CDR1 as SGHAT and CDR2 as FQNNGV. The ends were cut back, 0 bases at V and 1 base at J, with 19 bases in the middle. The CDR3 runs 18 residues. The DNA for the CDR3 is TGTGCCAGCAGCTTAGAACGCGCAGGCCTTTTTTATTCCTACGAGCAGTACTTC. Amino acids: CASSLERAGLFYSYEQYF.

This clone was counted only a few times. The V call is TRBV12-3 or TRBV12-4, the J call TRBJ2-5; D not certain. The CDR3 length is 12 residues. V was pared by 2 bases and J by 1 base, with 2 bases between. The CDR3 sequence: CASSLTQETQYF. For the CDR3, the DNA is TGTGCCAGCAGTTTAACCCAAGAGACCCAGTACTTC.

The chain has TRBV2 and TRBJ2-1, with 9 bases fitting TRBD2. Unmatched junction bases numbered 3, after V lost 6 bases and J lost 9 bases. Germline CDR1 reads SNHLY; CDR2 reads FYNNEI. The CDR3 contains 12 residues. In DNA, the CDR3 is TGTGCCAGCAGGGCTAGCGGGATTGAGCAGTTCTTC. It yields the protein CASRASGIEQFF.

The chain employs TRBV6-6 and TRBJ1-6; TRBD1 agrees at 7 bases. The CDR3 contains 13 residues. Germline V CDR1 and CDR2: MNHNY, SVGAGI (reference sequence). V was clipped by 8 bases and J by 4 bases; unmatched bases: 2. CDR3 sequence: CASSGQYNSPLHF. Here the CDR3 DNA reads TGTGCCAGCTCGGGACAGTATAATTCACCCCTCCACTTT.

In this sample, this clone turned up a few times. The chain is built from TRBV12-5 and TRBJ2-7, with D perhaps matching TRBD2 (5 bases). Germline lookup yields CDR1 LGHNT and CDR2 FRNRAP. CDR3 length: 12 residues. Trimming took off 9 bases at V and 6 bases at J, with 15 bases between the two ends. CDR3 nucleotides: TGTGCTAGCTCACTAGTGACGGGCGAGCAGTACTTC. This translates into CASSLVTGEQYF.

The rearrangement links TRBV2 to TRBJ2-1; the D call may be TRBD1 or TRBD2 (5 bases each). The germline V gene encodes CDR1 SNHLY and CDR2 FYNNEI. The CDR3 extends over 13 amino acids. The V end was cut by 7 bases, the J end by 7 bases, with 14 bases between. The CDR3 is CASNWGPFNEQFF. Here the CDR3 DNA reads TGTGCCAGCAATTGGGGACCTTTTAATGAGCAGTTCTTC. The full variable domain, its missing parts supplied by reference TRBV2 and TRBJ2-1, is EPEVTQTPSHQVTQMGQEVILRCVPISNHLYFYWYRQILGQKVEFLVSFYNNEISEKSEIFDDQFSVERPDGSNFTLKIRSTKLEDSAMYFCASNWGPFNEQFFGPGTRLTVL.

The genes are TRBV19 and TRBJ2-1; D may be TRBD1 or TRBD2 (7 bases each). This CDR3 is built from 13 residues. V shed 4 bases and J shed 8 bases, with 12 bases lying between them. Germline values: CDR1 LNHDA, CDR2 SQIVND (reference sequence). The CDR3 DNA reads as TGTGCCAGTAGTAACAGGGGAGGGGATGAGCAGTTCTTC. This translates into CASSNRGGDEQFF.

The rearrangement links TRBV10-3 to TRBJ1-5; TRBD1 might be the D (5 bases). V lost 3 bases and J 4 bases, leaving 7 bases between the germline ends. CDR3 length equals 13 residues. Germline CDR1 is ENHRY and CDR2 is SYGVKD. The CDR3 loop is CAISEGENQPQHF. CDR3 coding DNA: TGTGCCATCAGTGAAGGGGAGAATCAGCCCCAGCATTTT.

The gene calls are TRBV10-3 and TRBJ1-5, with D possibly matching TRBD1 (6 bases). V was trimmed by 4 bases and J by 7 bases, leaving 14 bases between them. The CDR3 consists of 14 residues. In germline, CDR1 is ENHRY, CDR2 SYGVKD. CDR3 protein: CAISANRDRQPQHF. The CDR3 DNA reads as TGTGCCATCAGTGCTAACAGGGACCGACAGCCCCAGCATTTT.

This chain's CDR3 is CASSKGRDRLNTEAFF. The CDR3, as DNA: TGTGCCAGTAGTAAGGGAAGGGACAGATTAAACACTGAAGCTTTCTTT. This sequence joins TRBV19 and TRBJ1-1, with 7 bases identical to TRBD1. Germline CDR1 reads LNHDA; CDR2 reads SQIVND (reference sequence). There are 16 residues in the CDR3. The V segment lost 4 bases and the J segment 2 bases; nucleotides outside the gene matches: 10.

The chain joins TRBV30 to TRBJ1-5; 10 bases are shared with TRBD1. In germline, CDR1 is GTSNPN, CDR2 SVGIG (reference sequence). CDR3 length equals 13 residues. With 5 bases clipped from V and 6 bases from J, the junction kept 4 bases outside the gene matches. The chain's CDR3 is CAWGDRGSQPQHF. CDR3 DNA: TGTGCCTGGGGGGACAGGGGCAGTCAGCCCCAGCATTTT.

V usage is TRBV6-5 and J usage is TRBJ1-1, with D unresolved. CDR3 length: 13 residues. V lost 0 bases to trimming and J lost 3 bases, with 5 bases between them. Germline V gene lookup returns CDR1 MNHEY and CDR2 SVGAGI. The CDR3 DNA is TGTGCCAGCAGTTACTCAAGTTACACTGAAGCTTTCTTT. The encoded protein is CASSYSSYTEAFF.

The chain combines TRBV2 with TRBJ1-2; D remains unclear. The CDR3 contains 13 residues. The V gene lost 2 bases and the J gene lost 3 bases, with 7 bases spanning the gap. Germline assignment: CDR1 SNHLY and CDR2 FYNNEI. The CDR3 bases are TGTGCCAGCAGTGAAAATGGTGACTATGGCTACACCTTC. This translates into CASSENGDYGYTF.

This clone has just a few counts. This chain connects TRBV3-1 (or the pseudogene TRBV3-2) to TRBJ1-5; D not resolved. Trimming pared 1 base from V and 3 bases from J, leaving 4 bases between. Germline V gene lookup returns CDR1 LGHDT and CDR2 YNNKEL (reference sequence). This CDR3 region has 13 residues. Written as DNA, the CDR3 is TGTGCCAGCAGCCAAGGTCCCAATCAGCCCCAGCATTTT. Translated, it gives CASSQGPNQPQHF.

The V gene is TRBV6-5, the J gene TRBJ1-2, with a possible D match to TRBD1 (6 bases). This CDR3 contains 13 residues. The V gene lost 5 bases and the J gene lost 2 bases, with 9 bases spanning the gap. Germline CDR1 reads MNHEY; CDR2 reads SVGAGI. The CDR3 DNA reads as TGTGCCAGCAGTCTGGACAGAAACTATGGCTACACCTTC. This translates into CASSLDRNYGYTF.